Listed below are T cell receptor beta chains from one sample, sequenced in a study of blood T cell repertoires in COVID-19. Sequenced by immunoSEQ multiplex PCR; TCRdb stores in-frame clones only, minus some. The sample has under 150,000 clones, 88% seen once. The sample was PBMCs or T cells enriched from blood (not recorded which). Receptor source: a young woman with acute COVID-19. Both conserved end residues are trimmed from each CDR3.

TRBV6-2/TRBV6-3 ASSYYRGNNSPLH
TRBV3-1/TRBV3-2 ASSQLTLRTGGKGYT
TRBV6-5 ASSLRASGSYNEQF
TRBV30 AWRWTGDNEKLF
TRBV27 ASSPQGLNTEAF
TRBV5-8 ASLMGGTTYEQY
TRBV2 ASSGPGREAF
TRBV18 ASSPTTGPGT
TRBV2 ASSEGQGAQH
TRBV6-2/TRBV6-3 ASSYSRDGRESREQF
TRBV9 ASSAGRKSREVGNTIY
TRBV20-1 SASENGYT
TRBV9 ASSRQGLHASTGELF
TRBV28 ASSLIGGQSNEKLF